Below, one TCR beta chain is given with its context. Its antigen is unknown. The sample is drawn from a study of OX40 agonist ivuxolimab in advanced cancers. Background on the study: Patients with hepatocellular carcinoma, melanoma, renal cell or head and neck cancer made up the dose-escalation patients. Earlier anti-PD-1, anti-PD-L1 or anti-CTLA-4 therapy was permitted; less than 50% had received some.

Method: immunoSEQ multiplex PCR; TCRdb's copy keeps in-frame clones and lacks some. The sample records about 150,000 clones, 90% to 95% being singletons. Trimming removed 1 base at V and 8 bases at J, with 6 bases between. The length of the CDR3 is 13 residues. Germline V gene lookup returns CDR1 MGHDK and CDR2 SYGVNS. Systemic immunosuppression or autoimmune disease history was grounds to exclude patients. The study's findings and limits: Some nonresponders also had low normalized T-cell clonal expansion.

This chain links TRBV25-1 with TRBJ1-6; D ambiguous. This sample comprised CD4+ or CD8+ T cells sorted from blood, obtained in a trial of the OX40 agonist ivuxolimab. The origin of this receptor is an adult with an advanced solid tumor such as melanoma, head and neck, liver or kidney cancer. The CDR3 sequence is CASSEFGYSPLHF. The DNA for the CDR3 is TGTGCCAGCAGTGAATTCGGATATTCACCCCTCCACTTT.